A selection of T cell receptor beta chains follows, all from one sample in a study of OX40 agonist ivuxolimab in advanced cancers. Some clones are missing from TCRdb's copy, which holds only in-frame ones; the method was immunoSEQ multiplex PCR. In the table there are over 20,000 clones, more than 75% of which are singletons. This material consisted of CD4+ or CD8+ T cells sorted from blood, taken in a trial of the OX40 agonist ivuxolimab. The source is an adult with an advanced solid tumor such as melanoma, head and neck, liver or kidney cancer. Both conserved end residues are part of each CDR3. A D gene is named only where the DNA matches it firmly. Some rows have no size entry. The others give once, few or many, or a class for an expanded clone.

clone_size: NA
d_call: TRBD1
j_call: TRBJ1-6
v_call: TRBV6-5
cdr3_nt: TGTGCCAGCAGTCCCTCGGGGGGACAGGGTCATCGCCTCCACTTT
cdr3_aa: CASSPSGGQGHRLHF

clone_size: NA
d_call: NA
j_call: TRBJ1-6
v_call: TRBV27
cdr3_nt: TGTGCCAGCACTGCGCGGGACACAACCCTCGGTCTGCCCCCCCTCCACTTT
cdr3_aa: CASTARDTTLGLPPLHF

clone_size: NA
d_call: NA
j_call: TRBJ1-2
v_call: TRBV5-4
cdr3_nt: TGTGCCAGCAGCTTGGCCGGGGGCAGCTATGGCTACACCTTC
cdr3_aa: CASSLAGGSYGYTF

clone_size: NA
d_call: NA
j_call: TRBJ2-2
v_call: TRBV11-3
cdr3_nt: TGTGCCAGCAGCTTATATGGCAGCCATTCGAACACCGGGGAGCTGTTTTTT
cdr3_aa: CASSLYGSHSNTGELFF

clone_size: NA
d_call: TRBD2
j_call: TRBJ2-5
v_call: TRBV29-1
cdr3_nt: TGCAGCGTTGATGAACTAGCGGGGGAAGAGACCCAGTACTTC
cdr3_aa: CSVDELAGEETQYF

clone_size: NA
d_call: TRBD1
j_call: TRBJ1-5
v_call: TRBV10-3
cdr3_nt: TGTGCCATCAGTGAGGACAGGGATGTTCAGCCCCAGCATTTT
cdr3_aa: CAISEDRDVQPQHF

clone_size: NA
d_call: TRBD1
j_call: TRBJ2-5
v_call: TRBV5-1
cdr3_nt: TGCGCCAGCAGCGACAGGGGGGGTGAGACCCAGTACTTC
cdr3_aa: CASSDRGGETQYF

clone_size: once
d_call: TRBD1
j_call: TRBJ2-5
v_call: TRBV9
cdr3_nt: TGTGCCAGCAGCGAACAGATTACAGGGGCGGAGACCCAGTACTTC
cdr3_aa: CASSEQITGAETQYF

clone_size: NA
d_call: NA
j_call: TRBJ2-5
v_call: TRBV18
cdr3_nt: TGTGCCAGCTCACCCGCCCACGTGGGAGAGACCCAGTACTTC
cdr3_aa: CASSPAHVGETQYF

clone_size: NA
d_call: TRBD1
j_call: TRBJ1-2
v_call: TRBV18
cdr3_nt: TGTGCCAGCTCCGGGATACAGGGGGCGCACTATGGCTACACCTTC
cdr3_aa: CASSGIQGAHYGYTF

clone_size: medium-sized
d_call: TRBD1
j_call: TRBJ2-2
v_call: TRBV19
cdr3_nt: TGTGCCAGTAGTACGACAGGGGCCCGGGGCACCGGGGAGCTGTTTTTT
cdr3_aa: CASSTTGARGTGELFF

clone_size: NA
d_call: NA
j_call: TRBJ2-4
v_call: TRBV7-2
cdr3_nt: TGTGCCAGCAGCCCGGTGCGGGCCGCCAAAAACATTCAGTACTTC
cdr3_aa: CASSPVRAAKNIQYF

clone_size: NA
d_call: TRBD2
j_call: TRBJ2-3
v_call: TRBV25-1
cdr3_nt: TGTGCCATCCTTGGACTAGCGGGGGATTTCGATACGCAGTATTTT
cdr3_aa: CAILGLAGDFDTQYF

clone_size: NA
d_call: NA
j_call: TRBJ1-4
v_call: TRBV19
cdr3_nt: TGTGCCAGTAGTATGGCGGCCAGGGAGAGTGAAAAACTGTTTTTT
cdr3_aa: CASSMAARESEKLFF

clone_size: few
d_call: NA
j_call: TRBJ2-7
v_call: TRBV11-1
cdr3_nt: TGTGCCAGCAGCGTTGCGGCGGGACTTTCCTACGAGCAGTACTTC
cdr3_aa: CASSVAAGLSYEQYF

clone_size: NA
d_call: NA
j_call: TRBJ2-7
v_call: TRBV5-1
cdr3_nt: TGCGCCAGCAGTCCCCGACAGCCGTCCTACGAGCAGTACTTC
cdr3_aa: CASSPRQPSYEQYF

clone_size: NA
d_call: NA
j_call: TRBJ2-7
v_call: TRBV7-9
cdr3_nt: TGTGCCAGCAGCGTAATAAGTGTTGTCGGAACCTACGAGCAGTACTTC
cdr3_aa: CASSVISVVGTYEQYF

clone_size: NA
d_call: NA
j_call: TRBJ2-3
v_call: TRBV4-3
cdr3_nt: TGCGCCAGCAGCGAAGGAGGGGTGGGGACAGATACGCAGTATTTT
cdr3_aa: CASSEGGVGTDTQYF